This TCR beta chain was sequenced in a study of cytomegalovirus exposure and HLA in healthy donors. Regarding donors, all were healthy bone marrow donors. The PCR made use of 60 Vbeta and 13 Jbeta primers. Sequencing used immunoSEQ multiplex PCR; TCRdb keeps in-frame clones, though not all of them. The sample shows approximately 270,000 clones, over 70% of them seen only once. This CDR3 comprises 16 residues. The germline V gene has CDR1 SGHDN and CDR2 FVKESK. The J segment lost 6 bases and the V segment lost 4 bases, leaving 6 bases of the junction unmatched. The TCR originated in a girl aged 2-9 years in good health and CMV-seronegative. Sequences were obtained from PBMCs. J is TRBJ2-1 and V is TRBV14, with 13 bases lining up with TRBD2. The CDR3 DNA is TGTGCCAGCAGCCGGAGACTAGCGGGAGGAGGCAATGAGCAGTTCTTC. Translating gives CASSRRLAGGGNEQFF. Full variable domain (missing parts from reference TRBV14 and TRBJ2-1): EAGVTQFPSHSVIEKGQTVTLRCDPISGHDNLYWYRRVMGKEIKFLLHFVKESKQDESGMPNNRFLAERTGGTYSTLKVQPAELEDSGVYFCASSRRLAGGGNEQFFGPGTRLTVL.